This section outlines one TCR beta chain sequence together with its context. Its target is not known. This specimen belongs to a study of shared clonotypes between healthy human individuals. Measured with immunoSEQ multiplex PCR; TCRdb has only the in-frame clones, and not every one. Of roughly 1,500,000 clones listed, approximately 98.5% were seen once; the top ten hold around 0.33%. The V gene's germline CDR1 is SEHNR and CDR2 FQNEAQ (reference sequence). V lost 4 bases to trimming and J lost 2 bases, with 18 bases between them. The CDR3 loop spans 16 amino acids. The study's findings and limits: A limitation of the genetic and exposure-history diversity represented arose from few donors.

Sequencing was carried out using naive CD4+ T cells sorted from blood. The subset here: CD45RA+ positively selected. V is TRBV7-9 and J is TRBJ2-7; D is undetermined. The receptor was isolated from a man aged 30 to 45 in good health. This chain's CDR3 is CASSSTHGQVTYEQYF. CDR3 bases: TGTGCCAGCAGCTCAACCCATGGGCAGGTGACCTACGAGCAGTACTTC.